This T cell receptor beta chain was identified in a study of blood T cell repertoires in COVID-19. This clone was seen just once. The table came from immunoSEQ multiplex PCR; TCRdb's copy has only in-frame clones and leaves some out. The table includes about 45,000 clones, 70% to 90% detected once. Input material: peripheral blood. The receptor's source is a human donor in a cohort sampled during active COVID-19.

DNA for the CDR3: TGCGCCAGCAGCCAAGGGGGTTGGACAGCTGGAAACACCATATATTTT. Translation gives CASSQGGWTAGNTIYF. The J gene is TRBJ1-3, the V gene TRBV4-1; the D gene is possibly TRBD1 (6 bases). Trimming shortened V by 1 base and J by 2 bases, and 12 bases separated the two germline ends. Per the germline V gene, CDR1 is MGHRA and CDR2 is YSYEKL. This CDR3 region has 16 residues.